This TCR beta chain was identified during a study of CD8+ T cells in alopecia areata. About the study: The drug, oral tofacitinib, was given to treated patients at 5 to 10 mg twice daily. A 6-month off-drug phase came after tofacitinib, which had lasted 6 to 18 months.

Following extraction, RNA underwent reverse transcription to cDNA, which served as the sequencing template. Sequenced by immunoSEQ multiplex PCR; TCRdb stores in-frame clones only, minus some. This sample carries 150,000 to 200,000 clones, 67% of them seen once, and the ten largest clones take roughly 11%. Germline-derived CDR1 and CDR2 are SQVTM and ANQGSEA. Trimming shortened V by 1 base and J by 3 bases, and 7 bases separated the two germline ends. CDR3 length equals 13 residues. The chain links TRBV29-1 to TRBJ1-5; D is possibly TRBD1 (6 bases). The receptor was isolated from a human donor with alopecia areata. This specimen was CD8+ T cells sorted from blood, taken at week 0. CDR3 sequence reads: CSVEAGANQPQHF. The CDR3 nucleotides are TGCAGCGTTGAAGCGGGGGCCAATCAGCCCCAGCATTTT.